This note documents a single T cell receptor (beta chain) sequence. As yet, its antigen is unknown. Per sample, extraction of total RNA gave at least 6 micrograms in every case. Alongside a J-beta primer mix, a sample-barcoded 5' primer served in a second PCR lasting roughly 6 to 12 cycles. TCRdb processed the 5' RACE reads anew with MiXCR; each CDR3 protein has one entry. Found here are hundreds of thousands of distinct CDR3 sequences, around 50% of them singletons; the top ten hold roughly 24%. This sample was taken from a study of blood T cells in healthy people across ages. Findings and limits, study-wide: Strongly correlated with naive T cell percentage was TCR beta diversity. Long-lived donors carried more naive CD4+ cells and greater diversity than aged donors.

The germline V gene has CDR1 SGHKS and CDR2 YYEKEE (reference sequence). Trimming removed 0 bases from V and 2 bases from J, with 9 bases in between. The CDR3 is made up of 15 amino acids. The sample was blood. The V and J genes are TRBV5-5 and TRBJ1-5; a weak D match, TRBD1 (5 bases). This clonotype was obtained from an elderly man in good health. CDR3 nucleotides: TGTGCCAGCAGCTTGGAGGGGTATGGCAATCAGCCCCAGCATTTT. Protein product: CASSLEGYGNQPQHF.